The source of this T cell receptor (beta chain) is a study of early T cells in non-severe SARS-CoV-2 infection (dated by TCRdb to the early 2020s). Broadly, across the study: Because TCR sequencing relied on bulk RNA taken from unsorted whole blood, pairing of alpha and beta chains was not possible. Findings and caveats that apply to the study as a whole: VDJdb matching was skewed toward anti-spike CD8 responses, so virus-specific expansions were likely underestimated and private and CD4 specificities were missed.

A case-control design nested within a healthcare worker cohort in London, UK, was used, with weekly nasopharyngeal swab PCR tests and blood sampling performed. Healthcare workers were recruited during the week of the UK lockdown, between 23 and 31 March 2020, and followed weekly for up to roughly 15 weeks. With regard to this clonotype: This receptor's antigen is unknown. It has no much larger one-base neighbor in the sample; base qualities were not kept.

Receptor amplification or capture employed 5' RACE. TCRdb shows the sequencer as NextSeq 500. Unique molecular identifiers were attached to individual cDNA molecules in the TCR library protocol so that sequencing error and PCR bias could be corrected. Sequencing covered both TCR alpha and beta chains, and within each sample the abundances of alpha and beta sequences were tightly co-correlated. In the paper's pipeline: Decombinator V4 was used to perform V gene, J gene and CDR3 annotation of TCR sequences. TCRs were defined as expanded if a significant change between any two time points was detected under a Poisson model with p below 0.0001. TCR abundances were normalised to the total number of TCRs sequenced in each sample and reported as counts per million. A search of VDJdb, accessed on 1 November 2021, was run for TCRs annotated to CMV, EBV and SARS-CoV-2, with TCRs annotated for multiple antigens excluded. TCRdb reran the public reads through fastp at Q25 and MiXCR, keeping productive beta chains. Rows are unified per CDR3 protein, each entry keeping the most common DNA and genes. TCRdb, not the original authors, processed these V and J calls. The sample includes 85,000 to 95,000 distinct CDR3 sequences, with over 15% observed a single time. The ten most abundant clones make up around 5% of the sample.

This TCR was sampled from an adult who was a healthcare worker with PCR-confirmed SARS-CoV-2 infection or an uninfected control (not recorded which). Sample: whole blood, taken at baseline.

The nucleotide sequence reads TGTGCCATCGGCGGGGGGAACTCTGGAAACACCATATATTTT. It is translated as CAIGGGNSGNTIYF. The rearrangement joined TRBV10-3 to TRBJ1-3; D gene: possibly TRBD1, on 5 matching bases. CDR1 ENHRY and CDR2 SYGVKD were looked up in the germline V gene. V gives up 8 bases and J gives up 0 bases, and the segment between their germline ends measures 11 bases. The cysteine opens and the phenylalanine closes a CDR3 of 14 amino acids. Only the CDR3 DNA is retained, 42 bases long and in frame from the first base.